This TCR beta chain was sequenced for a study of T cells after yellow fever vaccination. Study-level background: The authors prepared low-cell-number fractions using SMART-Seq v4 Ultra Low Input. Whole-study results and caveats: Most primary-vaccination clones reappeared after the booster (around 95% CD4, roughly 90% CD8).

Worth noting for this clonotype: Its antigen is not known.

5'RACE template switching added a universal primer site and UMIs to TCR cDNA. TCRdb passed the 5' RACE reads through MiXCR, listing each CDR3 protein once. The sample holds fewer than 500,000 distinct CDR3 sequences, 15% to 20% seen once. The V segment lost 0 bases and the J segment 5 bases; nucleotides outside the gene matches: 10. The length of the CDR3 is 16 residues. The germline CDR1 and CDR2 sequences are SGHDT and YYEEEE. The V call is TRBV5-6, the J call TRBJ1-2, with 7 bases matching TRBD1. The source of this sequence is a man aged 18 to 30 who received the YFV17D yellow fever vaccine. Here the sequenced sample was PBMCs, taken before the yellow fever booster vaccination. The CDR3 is CASSLVGRTGGYGYTF. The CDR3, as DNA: TGTGCCAGCAGCTTGGTGGGGCGGACAGGAGGTTATGGCTACACCTTC.